The next 30 T cell receptor beta chains were all read from a single sample in a study of OX40 agonist ivuxolimab in advanced cancers. Produced via immunoSEQ multiplex PCR; TCRdb's table is partial and in-frame only. The sample carries 80,000 or so clones, roughly 93% recorded once. The input for sequencing was CD4+ or CD8+ T cells sorted from blood, taken in a trial of the OX40 agonist ivuxolimab. Receptor source: an adult with an advanced solid tumor such as melanoma, head and neck, liver or kidney cancer.

This clone was counted once. The chain uses TRBV7-2 and TRBJ2-7; D is perhaps TRBD1 (5 bases). V shed 1 base and J shed 5 bases, with 12 bases lying between them. Germline lookup yields CDR1 SGHTA and CDR2 FQGNSA. The CDR3 runs 14 residues. CDR3 in amino acids: CASSLDRSFDEQYF. CDR3 nucleotides: TGTGCCAGCAGCTTAGACAGGTCCTTCGACGAGCAGTACTTC.

The chain links TRBV7-7 to TRBJ2-3, with 8 bases fitting TRBD2. The CDR3 is 15 residues long. The V gene end was trimmed by 4 bases and the J gene end by 5 bases; junction bases not matched to a gene: 8. Germline V gives CDR1 SSHAT, CDR2 FNYEAQ (reference sequence). CDR3 protein: CASSSSGGPGDTQYF. CDR3 nucleotide sequence: TGTGCCAGCAGCTCCTCGGGGGGGCCGGGAGATACGCAGTATTTT.

The chain carries TRBV7-6 and TRBJ1-1; D may be TRBD1 (5 bases). Looked up from germline, CDR1 is SGHVS and CDR2 is FNYEAQ. The CDR3 runs to 13 residues. V shed 4 bases and J shed 1 base, with 7 bases lying between them. CDR3 amino acids: CASSSGQNTEAFF. DNA of the CDR3: TGTGCCAGCAGCTCAGGACAGAACACTGAAGCTTTCTTT.

The V and J genes are TRBV4-3 and TRBJ2-1; 12 bases are shared with TRBD2. Trimming took 0 bases from V and 2 from J; bases not matched to a gene: 5. The CDR3 is 18 residues long. CDR1 LGHNA and CDR2 YSLEER come from the germline V gene. The CDR3 region is CASSQDPPSGGAYNEQFF. The CDR3 bases are TGCGCCAGCAGCCAAGATCCCCCTAGCGGGGGGGCCTACAATGAGCAGTTCTTC.

This chain links TRBV28 with TRBJ2-5, with D perhaps being TRBD1 or TRBD2 (6 bases each). The germline gives CDR1 MDHEN, CDR2 SYDVKM. V was pared by 2 bases and J by 0 bases, with 13 bases between. The CDR3 runs 16 residues. The chain's CDR3 is CASSLGGTLYQETQYF. In DNA form, the CDR3 reads TGTGCCAGCAGTTTAGGCGGGACACTGTACCAAGAGACCCAGTACTTC.

The chain uses TRBV6-5 and TRBJ2-2; D uncertain. This CDR3 comprises 16 residues. V gave up 0 bases and J gave up 2 bases, with 10 bases separating them. CDR1 is MNHEY, CDR2 SVGAGI, per germline. CDR3 loop: CASSYSPRSNTGELFF. The CDR3 region has the DNA TGTGCCAGCAGTTACTCACCCAGATCCAACACCGGGGAGCTGTTTTTT.

The chain joins TRBV6-5 to TRBJ1-6; weak D call: TRBD1 (5 bases). Germline V gives CDR1 MNHEY, CDR2 SVGAGI. Trimming took off 6 bases at V and 7 bases at J, with 13 bases between the two ends. This CDR3 has 14 residues. This CDR3 is CASSRPPGNSPLHF. As DNA, the CDR3 is TGTGCCAGCAGCCGACCGCCAGGGAATTCACCCCTCCACTTT.

This chain uses TRBV19 with TRBJ1-3; D call uncertain. This CDR3 contains 16 residues. Trimming removed 10 bases at V and 0 bases at J, with 19 bases between. CDR1 LNHDA and CDR2 SQIVND come from the germline V gene (reference sequence). Written as DNA, the CDR3 is TGTGCCACTAACCTTGGAGTAGGGAGCTCTGGAAACACCATATATTTT. It codes for CATNLGVGSSGNTIYF.

The chain couples TRBV28 to TRBJ2-5; D might be TRBD2 (7 bases). The CDR3 is 14 amino acids. Germline loops: CDR1 MDHEN, CDR2 SYDVKM. Trimming shortened V by 10 bases and J by 3 bases, and 18 bases separated the two germline ends. CDR3: CAIHRAGREETQYF. The CDR3 DNA sequence: TGTGCCATTCACAGGGCTGGGAGGGAAGAGACCCAGTACTTC.

The CDR3 nucleotides read TGCACCAGCAGCCAAGATCAGGGACTAGCGGAGGACCATACAGATACGCAGTATTTT. Protein sequence: CTSSQDQGLAEDHTDTQYF. This rearrangement joins TRBV1 to TRBJ2-3; the table's TRBD2 call for D was not verified on the DNA. TRBV1 has pseudogene status. This CDR3 comprises 19 residues.

The chain links TRBV2 to TRBJ2-1; a weak D match, TRBD2 (6 bases). The CDR3 has 13 residues. Looked up from germline, CDR1 is SNHLY and CDR2 is FYNNEI. The V gene lost 7 bases and the J gene lost 2 bases, with 9 bases spanning the gap. This CDR3 reads CASTWTTYNEQFF. DNA for the CDR3: TGTGCCAGCACCTGGACTACCTACAATGAGCAGTTCTTC. Filled out from reference TRBV2 and TRBJ2-1, the complete variable domain reads EPEVTQTPSHQVTQMGQEVILRCVPISNHLYFYWYRQILGQKVEFLVSFYNNEISEKSEIFDDQFSVERPDGSNFTLKIRSTKLEDSAMYFCASTWTTYNEQFFGPGTRLTVL.

This rearrangement joins TRBV6-6 to TRBJ1-2, with D hard to call. The V end lost 7 bases, the J end lost 5 bases, and 14 bases lay between the germline ends. Germline CDR1 is MNHNY and CDR2 is SVGAGI (reference sequence). The CDR3 consists of 13 residues. CDR3 residues: CASNPYLGYGYTF. CDR3 sequence (DNA): TGTGCCAGCAACCCCTATCTAGGGTATGGCTACACCTTC.

A single count supports this clone. The chain links TRBV5-1 to TRBJ2-7; 8 bases line up with TRBD2. Germline V gene sequence: CDR1 SGHRS, CDR2 YFSETQ. J was trimmed by 2 bases and V by 0 bases; bases with no gene match: 4. The CDR3 is made up of 15 amino acids. CDR3 loop: CASSLDTSGAYEQYF. In nucleotides, the CDR3 is TGCGCCAGCAGCTTGGATACTAGCGGAGCCTACGAGCAGTACTTC.

CDR3 region: CASSRTGLAGVHEQFF. The CDR3 DNA follows: TGTGCCAGCTCACGAACGGGACTAGCGGGAGTTCATGAGCAGTTCTTC. V is TRBV18 and J is TRBJ2-1, with TRBD2 matching 14 bases. V lost 4 bases to trimming and J lost 8 bases; unmatched junction nucleotides: 7. The CDR3 covers 16 residues. Germline V gene data show CDR1 as KGHSH and CDR2 as LQKENI.

The chain joins TRBV5-5 to TRBJ2-7, with 7 bases matching TRBD2. This CDR3 region has 15 residues. V lost 2 bases and J lost 2; bases outside the gene matches: 7. Germline CDR1 SGHKS, CDR2 YYEKEE (reference sequence). The CDR3 region is CASSFFVAGAYEQYF. CDR3 DNA sequence: TGTGCCAGCAGCTTCTTCGTGGCGGGAGCCTACGAGCAGTACTTC. Using reference TRBV5-5 and TRBJ2-7 for the parts outside the CDR3, the full variable domain is DAGVTQSPTHLIKTRGQQVTLRCSPISGHKSVSWYQQVLGQGPQFIFQYYEKEERGRGNFPDRFSARQFPNYSSELNVNALLLGDSALYLCASSFFVAGAYEQYFGPGTRLTVT.

Only one count was recorded for this clone. The V call is TRBV5-1, the J call TRBJ2-3; TRBD2 matches 12 bases. The CDR3 has 14 amino acids. Germline V CDR1 and CDR2: SGHRS, YFSETQ. The V and J ends lost 4 bases and 6 bases, in that order; junction bases with no gene match: 3. The CDR3 loop is CASSRTSGVDTQYF. CDR3 in DNA: TGCGCCAGCAGCCGGACTAGCGGGGTCGATACGCAGTATTTT.

CDR3 amino acids: CASSPPTRLETQYF. The DNA for the CDR3 is TGTGCCAGCTCACCACCGACTAGGTTAGAGACCCAGTACTTC. The chain joins TRBV18 to TRBJ2-5, with D perhaps TRBD2 (6 bases). This CDR3 comprises 14 residues. Germline CDR1 and CDR2: KGHSH and LQKENI. The V gene lost 0 bases and the J gene lost 4 bases, with 9 bases spanning the gap.

The chain carries TRBV7-2 and TRBJ2-7; 9 bases match TRBD1. The CDR3 totals 14 residues. Losses at the gene ends were 5 bases for V and 7 bases for J; bases not matched to a gene: 9. CDR1 and CDR2 from the germline V gene are SGHTA and FQGNSA. The CDR3 DNA is TGTGCCAGCAGCCTCGGACAGGGGTCTTGGGAGCAGTACTTC. Its protein product is CASSLGQGSWEQYF.

The chain carries TRBV18 and TRBJ1-1; 10 nucleotides line up with TRBD1. Unmatched junction bases numbered 9, after V lost 4 bases and J lost 7 bases. This CDR3 has 15 residues. From germline, CDR1 is KGHSH and CDR2 LQKENI. DNA of the CDR3: TGTGCCAGCTCACGCGGACAGGGGGAGTTTGGTGAAGCTTTCTTT. Translated, it gives CASSRGQGEFGEAFF. Based on the CDR3 plus reference TRBV18 and TRBJ1-1, the full variable domain is NAGVMQNPRHLVRRRGQEARLRCSPMKGHSHVYWYRQLPEEGLKFMVYLQKENIIDESGMPKERFSAEFPKEGPSILRIQQVVRGDSAAYFCASSRGQGEFGEAFFGQGTRLTVV.

The rearrangement joins TRBV9 to TRBJ2-5; weak D call: TRBD1 (6 bases). The CDR3 spans 13 residues. Looked up from germline, CDR1 is SGDLS and CDR2 is YYNGEE. V shed 3 bases and J shed 2 bases, with 8 bases lying between them. The CDR3 loop reads CASSAGQQETQYF. CDR3 coding DNA: TGTGCCAGCAGCGCCGGACAGCAAGAGACCCAGTACTTC.

V is TRBV12-5 and J is TRBJ2-3; 7 nucleotides line up with TRBD1. The V gene's germline CDR1 is LGHNT and CDR2 FRNRAP. Germline trimming cut 6 bases from V and 4 bases from J; bases unmatched to any gene: 7. The CDR3 contains 14 residues. The CDR3 reads CASGGEGASDTQYF. The CDR3 DNA is TGTGCTAGTGGAGGAGAGGGGGCTTCAGATACGCAGTATTTT.

This chain joins TRBV6-5 and TRBJ2-3; weak D call: TRBD1 (5 bases). Germline V gene data show CDR1 as MNHEY and CDR2 as SVGAGI. CDR3 length equals 13 residues. The V end lost 5 bases, the J end lost 3 bases, and 9 bases lay between the germline ends. CDR3 amino acids: CASSRPGTDTQYF. The CDR3 DNA sequence: TGTGCCAGCAGTCGCCCAGGGACAGATACGCAGTATTTT.

The chain combines TRBV7-9 with TRBJ1-3; possibly TRBD1 for D (5 bases). The V end lost 3 bases, the J end lost 5 bases, and 5 bases lay between the germline ends. The CDR3 is 12 residues long. The germline CDR1 and CDR2 sequences are SEHNR and FQNEAQ (reference sequence). Here the CDR3 reads CASSLDRNTIYF. The CDR3 coding sequence is TGTGCCAGCAGCTTGGACAGAAACACCATATATTTT.

CDR3 sequence: CASSRDRGYGYTF. CDR3 sequence (DNA): TGTGCCAGCAGCCGGGACAGGGGTTATGGCTACACCTTC. The chain uses TRBV7-2 and TRBJ1-2; 10 bases match TRBD1. The CDR3 consists of 13 residues. The V gene's germline CDR1 is SGHTA and CDR2 FQGNSA. The V segment lost 5 bases and the J segment 5 bases; nucleotides outside the gene matches: 2. Supplemented by reference TRBV7-2 and TRBJ1-2, the full variable domain reads GAGVSQSPSNKVTEKGKDVELRCDPISGHTALYWYRQSLGQGLEFLIYFQGNSAPDKSGLPSDRFSAERTGGSVSTLTIQRTQQEDSAVYLCASSRDRGYGYTFGSGTRLTVV.

The V call is TRBV20-1, the J call TRBJ1-2; D is ambiguous. The CDR3 is 11 amino acids. V lost 3 bases and J 8 bases, leaving 10 bases between the germline ends. Per germline, CDR1 DFQATT and CDR2 SNEGSKA (reference sequence). The CDR3: CSARTRVGYTF. CDR3 coding DNA: TGCAGTGCTAGGACTAGGGTGGGCTACACCTTC.

As regards this clone: This CDR3 is also generated by other DNA sequences in the sample. The rearrangement links TRBV28 to TRBJ2-1; unclear D gene. Germline V gene sequence: CDR1 MDHEN, CDR2 SYDVKM. Trimming left V 3 bases short and J 0 bases short, with 9 bases between. The CDR3 length is 15 residues. CDR3 in amino acids: CASSFGGSSYNEQFF. Written as DNA, the CDR3 is TGTGCCAGCAGTTTCGGCGGAAGCTCCTACAATGAGCAGTTCTTC.

The chain combines TRBV5-4 with TRBJ2-7; 10 bases line up with TRBD1. The CDR3 runs 14 residues. Trimming at V came to 3 bases and at J to 4 bases, leaving 4 bases not matched to a gene. Germline V gene sequence: CDR1 SGHNT, CDR2 YYREEE (reference sequence). DNA of the CDR3: TGTGCCAGCAGCTCCGGGACAGGGGTTTACGAGCAGTACTTC. This translates into CASSSGTGVYEQYF.

The chain has TRBV29-1 and TRBJ2-2; TRBD2 might be the D (5 bases). Germline CDR1 reads SQVTM; CDR2 reads ANQGSEA. The CDR3 contains 13 residues. Trimming removed 3 bases at V and 5 bases at J, with 10 bases between. This CDR3 reads CSVERDATGELFF. CDR3 sequence (DNA): TGCAGCGTTGAGAGGGATGCGACCGGGGAGCTGTTTTTT.

The genes are TRBV6-8 and TRBJ1-6; no clear D. Germline V CDR1 and CDR2: MNHGY, SAAAGT. The CDR3 is 15 residues long. The ends were cut back, 0 bases at V and 10 bases at J, with 13 bases in the middle. The CDR3 is CASSYSVPPPSPLHF. The DNA of the CDR3 is TGTGCCAGCAGTTACTCGGTGCCACCACCCTCACCCCTCCACTTT.

This chain joins TRBV5-4 and TRBJ2-1; perhaps TRBD2 as D (6 bases). With 2 bases removed from V and 10 bases from J, the gap between germline ends came to 19 bases. The germline gives CDR1 SGHNT, CDR2 YYREEE (reference sequence). There are 15 residues in the CDR3. The CDR3 region is CASSFGPEIGGEQFF. CDR3 DNA sequence: TGTGCCAGCAGCTTCGGCCCAGAGATTGGGGGGGAGCAGTTCTTC.